This TCR beta chain was sequenced during a study of OX40 agonist ivuxolimab in advanced cancers. Study-wide context: Partial responses occurred in Three dose-escalation patients, one with hepatocellular carcinoma and two with cutaneous melanoma.

Trimming removed 4 bases at V and 1 base at J, with 14 bases between. CDR1 is MDHEN, CDR2 SYDVKM, per germline. This CDR3 comprises 16 residues. Assay: immunoSEQ multiplex PCR; the TCRdb copy retains only in-frame clones and omits some. The table has tens of thousands of clones, roughly nine tenths seen once. The sequence was obtained from an adult with an advanced solid tumor such as melanoma, head and neck, liver or kidney cancer. Sequencing was performed on CD4+ or CD8+ T cells sorted from blood, taken in a trial of the OX40 agonist ivuxolimab. The gene calls are TRBV28 and TRBJ2-4; no definite D call. The CDR3 DNA reads as TGTGCCAGCAGTTCTGTGGGGTCTGTGGCCAAAAACATTCAGTACTTC. Translated, it gives CASSSVGSVAKNIQYF.